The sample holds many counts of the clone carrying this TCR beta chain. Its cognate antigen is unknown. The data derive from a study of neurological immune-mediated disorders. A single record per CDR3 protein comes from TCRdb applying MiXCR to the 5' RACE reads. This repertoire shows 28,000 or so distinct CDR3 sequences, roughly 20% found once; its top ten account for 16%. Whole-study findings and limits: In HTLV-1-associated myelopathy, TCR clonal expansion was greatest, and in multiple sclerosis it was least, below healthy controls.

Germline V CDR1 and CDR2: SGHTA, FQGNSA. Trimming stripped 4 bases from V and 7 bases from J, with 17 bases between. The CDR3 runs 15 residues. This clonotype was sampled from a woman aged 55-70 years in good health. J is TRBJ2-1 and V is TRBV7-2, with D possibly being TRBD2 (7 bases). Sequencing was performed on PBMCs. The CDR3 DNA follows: TGTGCCAGCAGCTCCTGGGGGGGGCAAGGGAATGAGCAGTTCTTC. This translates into CASSSWGGQGNEQFF.